This passage covers 21 T cell receptor beta chains from one sample sequenced in a study of cytomegalovirus exposure and HLA in healthy donors (dated by TCRdb to the late 2010s). Libraries were made using the immunoSEQ multiplex PCR assay. TCRdb limited this immuneACCESS table to in-frame rearrangements with V and J called. A share of clones is missing; checked studies link under half to unresolved V genes, and the rest is unexplained. The sample table shows approximately 58,000 clones, and roughly 96% are seen once. Almost 6% of the sample is held by the ten biggest clonotypes. The sample taken for sequencing was PBMCs. These receptors came from a young woman in good health and CMV-seropositive.

The chain joins TRBV2 to TRBJ2-1, with D possibly TRBD1 on 6 matching bases. Looked up from germline, CDR1 is SNHLY and CDR2 is FYNNEI. V lost 4 bases and J 1 base, leaving 11 bases between the germline ends. This CDR3 contains 15 residues. CDR3 protein: CASSGLTGSYNEQFF. The CDR3 coding sequence is TGTGCCAGCAGTGGACTTACAGGGTCCTACAATGAGCAGTTCTTC.

The rearrangement links TRBV9 to TRBJ1-5; possible D gene TRBD1, 6 bases. Trimming cost V 2 bases and J 7 bases, with 19 bases left between them. CDR3 length equals 16 residues. CDR1 is SGDLS and CDR2 is YYNGEE in the germline V gene. The CDR3 bases are TGTGCCAGCAGCGTGGGCCGAGGGGGAAGGGAGCAGCCCCAGCATTTT. It translates to CASSVGRGGREQPQHF.

The chain employs TRBV28 and TRBJ1-1; D might be TRBD1 (6 bases). This CDR3 has 14 residues. Germline CDR1 and CDR2: MDHEN and SYDVKM. V was cut by 9 bases and J by 5 bases, with 19 bases left in between. CDR3 loop: CASGLGGQRTEAFF. CDR3 coding DNA: TGTGCCAGTGGATTGGGGGGGCAGAGGACTGAAGCTTTCTTT.

The chain carries TRBV7-6 and TRBJ2-7, with 7 bases matching TRBD2. Trimming cost V 0 bases and J 7 bases; bases outside gene matches: 6. Germline V gene sequence: CDR1 SGHVS, CDR2 FNYEAQ. The CDR3 runs to 14 residues. CDR3 sequence reads: CASSLAGGVDEQYF. The CDR3 DNA reads TGTGCCAGCAGCTTAGCGGGGGGGGTGGATGAGCAGTACTTC.

V usage is TRBV9 and J usage is TRBJ2-3; 8 bases match TRBD2. Unmatched junction bases numbered 8, after V lost 2 bases and J lost 6 bases. The CDR3 consists of 15 residues. CDR1 is SGDLS, CDR2 YYNGEE, per germline. CDR3 loop: CASSVLAGKKDTQYF. In DNA, the CDR3 is TGTGCCAGCAGCGTTTTAGCGGGGAAGAAGGATACGCAGTATTTT.

This clone was detected once. This chain connects TRBV7-9 to TRBJ2-2, with 13 bases matching TRBD2. Per the germline V gene, CDR1 is SEHNR and CDR2 is FQNEAQ (reference sequence). The CDR3 has 19 residues. The V gene end was trimmed by 1 base and the J gene end by 3 bases; junction bases not matched to a gene: 8. Here the CDR3 DNA reads TGTGCCAGCAGCTTAGTGACCAGTGGACTAGCGGGAGACACCGGGGAGCTGTTTTTT. Translated, it gives CASSLVTSGLAGDTGELFF.

The CDR3 DNA reads TGTGCCACCAGACTTGACAGGGCCCCGAACACTGAAGCTTTCTTT. It translates to CATRLDRAPNTEAFF. This sequence joins TRBV15 and TRBJ1-1, with 7 bases matching TRBD1. V lost 6 bases and J lost 1; bases outside the gene matches: 8. The germline CDR1 and CDR2 sequences are LNHNV and YYDKDF (reference sequence). The CDR3 has 15 residues.

The chain links TRBV11-2 to TRBJ2-7, with TRBD1 matching over 7 bases. Germline-derived CDR1 and CDR2 are SGHAT and FQNNGV. The CDR3 is 15 residues long. V trimming: 1 base; J trimming: 6 bases; junction bases outside the gene matches: 9. The CDR3 here is CASSLGDRVVSEQYF. The CDR3, as DNA: TGTGCCAGCAGCTTAGGTGACAGGGTCGTTTCCGAGCAGTACTTC.

The chain uses TRBV14 and TRBJ1-2; tentatively, D is TRBD1 (6 bases). CDR3 length: 15 residues. Germline CDR1 SGHDN, CDR2 FVKESK. V dropped 3 bases and J dropped 4 bases, with 15 bases sitting between them. The CDR3 nucleotides are TGTGCCAGCAGCCAGCCATACAGGGATCCCTATGGCTACACCTTC. This encodes CASSQPYRDPYGYTF.

This chain uses TRBV20-1 with TRBJ2-7, with D possibly matching TRBD1 (6 bases). The CDR3 consists of 10 residues. Per germline, CDR1 DFQATT and CDR2 SNEGSKA (reference sequence). V shed 3 bases and J shed 7 bases, with 7 bases lying between them. The chain's CDR3 is CSARGAEQYF. The CDR3 DNA sequence: TGCAGTGCTAGGGGGGCAGAGCAGTACTTC.

This clone appeared a few times. The chain has TRBV2 and TRBJ1-3; D remains unclear. Germline assignment: CDR1 SNHLY and CDR2 FYNNEI. The CDR3 is made up of 13 amino acids. Trimming took off 3 bases at V and 0 bases at J, with 3 bases between the two ends. CDR3 sequence reads: CASSEYSGNTIYF. CDR3 nucleotide sequence: TGTGCCAGCAGTGAGTACTCTGGAAACACCATATATTTT.

V usage is TRBV28 and J usage is TRBJ1-2; the D gene is possibly TRBD1 (6 bases). Germline CDR1 is MDHEN and CDR2 is SYDVKM. Deletions cut 6 bases from V and 3 bases from J, with 20 bases between. The CDR3 is 16 residues long. The CDR3 sequence: CASRRPDGGVYYGYTF. The CDR3 nucleotides are TGTGCCAGCAGGAGGCCAGATGGGGGCGTCTACTATGGCTACACCTTC.

This clone was counted between two and nine times. The chain has TRBV5-1 and TRBJ2-1; 8 bases map to TRBD2. Germline trimming cut 0 bases from V and 9 bases from J; bases unmatched to any gene: 8. CDR3 length: 15 amino acids. Per germline, CDR1 SGHRS and CDR2 YFSETQ. The CDR3 region has the DNA TGCGCCAGCAGCTTGGGGGCAGATAGCGGGACTGAGCAGTTCTTC. Translation: CASSLGADSGTEQFF.

The chain carries TRBV28 and TRBJ1-2; 8 bases line up with TRBD1. Germline-derived CDR1 and CDR2 are MDHEN and SYDVKM. V dropped 4 bases and J dropped 8; count of bases not matched to a gene: 6. The CDR3 has 13 residues. CDR3 loop: CASSSLDRVGYTF. The CDR3, as DNA: TGTGCCAGCAGTTCCTTGGACAGGGTAGGCTACACCTTC.

Written as DNA, the CDR3 is TGTGCCAGCAGTTACCGGCTTCGGGATTCACCCCTCCACTTT. It codes for CASSYRLRDSPLHF. The chain uses TRBV6-6 and TRBJ1-6, with D unclear. Trimming removed 2 bases at V and 8 bases at J, with 10 bases between. Germline V lookup: CDR1 MNHNY, CDR2 SVGAGI (reference sequence). This CDR3 region has 14 residues.

The chain recombines TRBV7-6 with TRBJ1-5; D not certain. Germline V gene sequence: CDR1 SGHVS, CDR2 FNYEAQ. CDR3 length: 13 residues. With 1 base removed from V and 4 bases from J, the gap between germline ends came to 5 bases. CDR3 DNA sequence: TGTGCCAGCAGCTTAGGTCTTAATCAGCCCCAGCATTTT. Its translation: CASSLGLNQPQHF.

This clone was found once. The genes are TRBV28 and TRBJ1-2; D unresolved. Trimming stripped 5 bases from V and 3 bases from J, with 10 bases between. This CDR3 region has 13 residues. Germline assignment: CDR1 MDHEN and CDR2 SYDVKM. CDR3 in DNA: TGTGCCAGCAGTCCTCTACCGTACTATGGCTACACCTTC. Translating gives CASSPLPYYGYTF.

This clone was picked up one time. Within the sample, other DNA sequences also encode this same CDR3. For the CDR3, the DNA is TGCGCCAGCAGCCTCACGGAGAGCACAGATACGCAGTATTTT. Translated: CASSLTESTDTQYF. This chain joins TRBV5-1 and TRBJ2-3; D call uncertain. The CDR3 has 14 residues. Germline values: CDR1 SGHRS, CDR2 YFSETQ. Trimming shortened V by 4 bases and J by 0 bases, and 9 bases separated the two germline ends. Looking up the rest from reference TRBV5-1 and TRBJ2-3 gives the full variable domain: KAGVTQTPRYLIKTRGQQVTLSCSPISGHRSVSWYQQTPGQGLQFLFEYFSETQRNKGNFPGRFSGRQFSNSRSEMNVSTLELGDSALYLCASSLTESTDTQYFGPGTRLTVL.

In the case of this clone: A much larger clonotype is one base distant, so this may be a read error. The chain uses TRBV19 and TRBJ2-1; 12 bases map to TRBD2. The V and J ends lost 3 bases and 3 bases, in that order; junction bases with no gene match: 0. Germline CDR1 is LNHDA and CDR2 is SQIVND (reference sequence). CDR3 length: 15 residues. The CDR3 loop reads CASSMTSGGYNEQFF. The CDR3 coding sequence is TGTGCCAGTAGTATGACTAGCGGGGGCTACAATGAGCAGTTCTTC.

The chain combines TRBV18 with TRBJ2-1; 9 positions match TRBD2. CDR1 is KGHSH and CDR2 is LQKENI in the germline V gene. J was trimmed by 3 bases and V by 4 bases; bases with no gene match: 13. The CDR3 runs 18 residues. The CDR3 nucleotides read TGTGCCAGCTCACGAACGGCGTCTAGCGGGATTTTCTACAATGAGCAGTTCTTC. Protein product: CASSRTASSGIFYNEQFF.

Comments on this clone: Other DNA sequences from this sample encode an identical CDR3 as well. The chain has TRBV9 and TRBJ1-1; D possibly corresponds to TRBD1 (6 bases). From germline, CDR1 is SGDLS and CDR2 YYNGEE. V was trimmed by 0 bases and J by 1 base, leaving 7 bases between them. The CDR3 sequence is 14 residues long. The CDR3 protein is CASSVGGQNTEAFF. CDR3 bases: TGTGCCAGCAGCGTAGGGGGACAGAACACTGAAGCTTTCTTT.